This passage covers 14 T cell receptor beta chains from one sample sequenced in a study of glioma-infiltrating T cells. The iRepertoire nested amplicon-rescue multiplex PCR amplified TCR alpha and beta CDR3s from RNA. TCRdb ran MiXCR on the multiplex PCR reads and lists one entry per CDR3 protein. The table shows more than 110,000 distinct CDR3 sequences, with roughly 43% occurring only once. The sample taken for sequencing was glioma tissue, nonneoplastic brain tissue, or PBMCs (not recorded which). These receptors were obtained from a human donor with low-grade glioma or glioblastoma, undergoing nonglioma brain surgery, or in good health (not recorded which).

The chain couples TRBV20-1 to TRBJ1-1, with a weak D call TRBD1 (5 bases). This CDR3 spans 14 amino acids. CDR1 and CDR2 (germline): DFQATT, SNEGSKA (reference sequence). V was clipped by 6 bases and J by 4 bases, with 18 bases between them. The chain's CDR3 is CSAQTRGGVTEAFF. The CDR3 DNA sequence: TGCAGTGCCCAGACTAGGGGAGGGGTCACTGAAGCTTTCTTT.

J is TRBJ2-3 and V is TRBV15; 9 bases align to TRBD2. CDR1 LNHNV and CDR2 YYDKDF come from the germline V gene (reference sequence). V lost 1 base and J lost 5; bases outside the gene matches: 16. The CDR3 runs 19 residues. The DNA for the CDR3 is TGTGCCACCAGCAGAGCTCAAGGGGCGGCGGGAGGGCCGGTAGATACGCAGTATTTT. This encodes CATSRAQGAAGGPVDTQYF.

The rearrangement uses TRBV4-1 and TRBJ1-6; 8 nucleotides line up with TRBD1. The V gene end was trimmed by 0 bases and the J gene end by 7 bases; junction bases not matched to a gene: 2. The CDR3 contains 15 residues. Germline V gene sequence: CDR1 MGHRA, CDR2 YSYEKL. The CDR3 reads CASSQEGQGNSPLHF. The CDR3 coding sequence is TGCGCCAGCAGCCAAGAAGGACAGGGCAATTCACCCCTCCACTTT.

This clonotype was recorded at least ten times. The chain recombines TRBV6-1 with TRBJ1-2, with D unresolved. Germline V gene data show CDR1 as MNHNS and CDR2 as SASEGT. The length of the CDR3 is 13 residues. V shed 5 bases and J shed 6 bases, with 13 bases lying between them. The CDR3 sequence: CASSTEGSHGYTF. In DNA form, the CDR3 reads TGTGCCAGCAGTACGGAAGGGTCGCATGGCTACACCTTC.

The chain has TRBV28 and TRBJ1-3; no clear D gene. Between the trimmed V and J ends, which lost 5 bases and 0 bases, there was a span of 11 bases. Germline V lookup: CDR1 MDHEN, CDR2 SYDVKM. CDR3 length: 15 residues. DNA of the CDR3: TGTGCCAGCAGTCCCCGGATTACCTCTGGAAACACCATATATTTT. Amino acid sequence: CASSPRITSGNTIYF.

This clonotype has a count of ten or more. J is TRBJ1-1 and V is TRBV6-1; D may be TRBD1 (6 bases). The germline gives CDR1 MNHNS, CDR2 SASEGT. Trimming removed 6 bases from V and 4 bases from J, with 15 bases in between. This CDR3 has 14 amino acids. The CDR3 DNA is TGTGCCAGCAGGCAAGGGGGAAGTAGCACTGAAGCTTTCTTT. Translated: CASRQGGSSTEAFF.

The gene calls are TRBV19 and TRBJ1-5; 8 positions agree with TRBD1. The V segment lost 3 bases and the J segment 7 bases; nucleotides outside the gene matches: 2. Germline V CDR1 and CDR2: LNHDA, SQIVND (reference sequence). The CDR3 covers 13 residues. The DNA for the CDR3 is TGTGCCAGTAGTATGGACAGGGCGCAGCCCCAGCATTTT. Protein sequence: CASSMDRAQPQHF.

The chain carries TRBV12-3 or TRBV12-4 and TRBJ1-1; D is undetermined. With 5 bases removed from V and 6 bases from J, the gap between germline ends came to 16 bases. The CDR3 loop spans 14 amino acids. CDR3 sequence reads: CASSPSTRTPEAFF. The CDR3 DNA follows: TGTGCCAGCAGTCCGTCCACCCGGACCCCTGAAGCTTTCTTT.

The chain recombines TRBV11-3 with TRBJ2-1; D is unclear. CDR3 length equals 15 residues. V lost 0 bases, J lost 7 bases, and 13 bases lay in between. Germline V lookup: CDR1 SGHNT, CDR2 YENEEA. This chain's CDR3 is CASSLDPRAENEQFF. DNA for the CDR3: TGTGCCAGCAGCTTAGATCCTCGGGCGGAGAATGAGCAGTTCTTC.

This clonotype was counted a few times. The chain couples TRBV6-2 or TRBV6-3 to TRBJ2-7; D gene uncertain. The CDR3 is 15 amino acids. Per the germline V gene, CDR1 is MNHEY and CDR2 is SVGEGT. Trimming pared 6 bases from V and 3 bases from J, leaving 18 bases between. CDR3 coding DNA: TGTGCCAGCAGCGCACAACCGGGTCCAGTCTACGAGCAGTACTTC. Translating it yields CASSAQPGPVYEQYF.

The chain has TRBV7-9 and TRBJ2-3; 13 bases match TRBD2. This CDR3 region has 16 residues. The junction had 6 bases not matched to a gene; V was cut back by 5 bases and J by 4 bases. Per the germline V gene, CDR1 is SEHNR and CDR2 is FQNEAQ (reference sequence). CDR3 residues: CASSRLAGGAADTQYF. DNA of the CDR3: TGTGCCAGCAGCCGACTAGCGGGAGGTGCGGCAGATACGCAGTATTTT.

This chain links TRBV2 with TRBJ1-2, with D possibly matching TRBD1 (5 bases). V dropped 8 bases and J dropped 6 bases, with 13 bases sitting between them. Germline V CDR1 and CDR2: SNHLY, FYNNEI. This CDR3 spans 12 amino acids. CDR3 loop: CASGAHRDGYTF. The CDR3, as DNA: TGTGCCAGCGGGGCCCACAGAGATGGCTACACCTTC.

This clonotype has just a few counts. This sequence joins TRBV20-1 and TRBJ1-2; D gene uncertain. Germline V lookup: CDR1 DFQATT, CDR2 SNEGSKA (reference sequence). The CDR3 has 13 amino acids. Deletions cut 5 bases from V and 4 bases from J, with 14 bases between. As DNA, the CDR3 is TGCAGTGCTTCGCTGCCGGACCTCTATGGCTACACCTTC. Its translation: CSASLPDLYGYTF.

Of note for this clonotype: At one boundary the junction diverges from the germline segment, which might be a read error. This sequence joins TRBV11-2 and TRBJ2-3; 11 bases are shared with TRBD2. Germline V gene lookup returns CDR1 SGHAT and CDR2 FQNNGV. The CDR3 covers 17 residues. CDR3 in DNA: TGTGCCATCAGCTTAGTTCTACTAGCGGGAGTGACAGATACGCAGTATTTT. It is translated as CAISLVLLAGVTDTQYF.